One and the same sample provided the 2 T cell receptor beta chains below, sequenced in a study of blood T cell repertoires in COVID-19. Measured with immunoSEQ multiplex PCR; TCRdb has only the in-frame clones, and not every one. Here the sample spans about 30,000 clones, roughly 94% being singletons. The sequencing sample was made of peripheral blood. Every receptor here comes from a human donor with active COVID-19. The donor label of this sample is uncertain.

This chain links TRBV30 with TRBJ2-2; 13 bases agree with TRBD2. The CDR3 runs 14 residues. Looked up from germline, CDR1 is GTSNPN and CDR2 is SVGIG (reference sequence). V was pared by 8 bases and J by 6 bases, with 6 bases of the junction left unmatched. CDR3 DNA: TGTGCCCACCGGACTAGCGGGAGTTCCGGGGAGCTGTTTTTT. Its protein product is CAHRTSGSSGELFF.

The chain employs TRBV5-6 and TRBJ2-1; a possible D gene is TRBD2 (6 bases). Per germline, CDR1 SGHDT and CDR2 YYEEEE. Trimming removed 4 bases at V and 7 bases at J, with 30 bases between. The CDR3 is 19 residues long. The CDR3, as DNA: TGTGCCAGCAGCCGACTCCTGGGCGGTTCCGGGAGTTTTGGGAATGAGCAGTTCTTC. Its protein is CASSRLLGGSGSFGNEQFF.